A selection of T cell receptor beta chains follows, all from one sample in a study of T cells in Graves' hyperthyroidism and ophthalmopathy. TCRdb ran MiXCR on the multiplex PCR reads and lists one entry per CDR3 protein. Among 500,000 to 600,000 distinct CDR3 sequences listed, 46% were seen once. Sequences were obtained from peripheral blood or thyroid tissue (not recorded which). Every receptor here comes from a woman under 30 with Graves' hyperthyroidism. The CDR3 runs from the conserved cysteine through the conserved F or W. D genes are given only for firm matches. Expanded clones are given a class, and other clones once, few, many or no size at all.

many	TRBJ2-5	TRBV11-2	TRBD2	TGTGCCAGCAGATCTAGCGGGGGAGCCCAAGAGACCCAGTACTTC	CASRSSGGAQETQYF
many	TRBJ2-2	TRBV7-3	TRBD2	TGTGCCAGCAGCCCCCATAGCGGGAGCACCGGGGAGCTGTTTTTT	CASSPHSGSTGELFF
-	TRBJ2-2	TRBV27	TRBD1	TGTGCCAGTGCAGACAGGGCGAACGGGGAGCTGTTTTTT	CASADRANGELFF
-	TRBJ1-5	TRBV18	-	TGTGCCAGCTCACCACAAACTAACCTCGGGGTAGTACAGCCCCAGCATTTT	CASSPQTNLGVVQPQHF
-	TRBJ2-7	TRBV7-2	-	TGTGCCAGCAGCCCACGGTGGCTCGTCTACGAGCAGTACTTC	CASSPRWLVYEQYF
many	TRBJ2-7	TRBV12-3/TRBV12-4	TRBD1	TGTGCCAGCAGTCCCCGGGACAGGGAACACGAGCAGTACTTC	CASSPRDREHEQYF
many	TRBJ2-7	TRBV5-6	-	TGTGCCAGCAGCTTTCTGACTAGCTCCTACGAGCAGTACTTC	CASSFLTSSYEQYF
many	TRBJ2-5	TRBV15	-	TGTGCCACCAGCACGAGAGAGACCCAGTACTTC	CATSTRETQYF
-	TRBJ2-2	TRBV11-3	TRBD2	TGTGCCAGCAGCGCTGGGCTAGCGGGAGATTGGGCCGGGGAGCTGTTTTTT	CASSAGLAGDWAGELFF
-	TRBJ1-1	TRBV7-7	-	TGTGCTAGCAGCTTAGATGAAGCGACTGAAGCTTCCTTT	CASSLDEATEASF
-	TRBJ2-7	TRBV6-5	-	TGTGCCGCCAGATCTTCGGACTACTCGTCGGGGGAGCAGTACTTC	CAARSSDYSSGEQYF
many	TRBJ2-1	TRBV7-9	TRBD2	TGTGCCAGCAGCACCGGGACTAGAGGTGAGCAGTTCTTC	CASSTGTRGEQFF
many	TRBJ1-4	TRBV20-1	TRBD1	TGCAGTGCTAGAGATAGCAGGGGGGCTGAAAAACTGTTTTTT	CSARDSRGAEKLFF
-	TRBJ2-6	TRBV24-1	TRBD2	TGTGCCACCAGTGATCCTAAGACGTGGACTAGCGGGGGTTTC	CATSDPKTWTSGGF
-	TRBJ2-5	TRBV20-1	-	TGCAGTGCTCGGACGGTTAGCAATCAGCCCCAGTACTTC	CSARTVSNQPQYF
many	TRBJ1-2	TRBV9	TRBD1	TGTGCCAGCAGCGTAACAGGGGATCGGGGCTACACCTTC	CASSVTGDRGYTF
-	TRBJ2-7	TRBV2	-	TGTGCCAGCAGTGAATCCAGGGCCGGGGAGCAGTACTTC	CASSESRAGEQYF
-	TRBJ1-5	TRBV6-5	-	TGTGCCAGCAGCCGTATCTGGGGAGGTAATCAGCCCCAGCATTTT	CASSRIWGGNQPQHF
-	TRBJ1-4	TRBV7-3	TRBD1	TGTGCCAGCAGCCCAATGCCGTACCGGGACAGGGGACGAGGTGAAAAACTGTTTTTT	CASSPMPYRDRGRGEKLFF
many	TRBJ1-2	TRBV18	TRBD1	TGTGCCAGCTCACGAGACCGGGACAGTGATGGCTACACCTTC	CASSRDRDSDGYTF
-	TRBJ2-7	TRBV7-2	-	TGTGCCAGCAGCTTAGACAGGGAAGGCTACGAGCAGTACTTC	CASSLDREGYEQYF
many	TRBJ1-2	TRBV19	-	TGTGCCAGTAGTATAGACAACAACTATGGCTACACCTTC	CASSIDNNYGYTF
-	TRBJ1-5	TRBV15	-	TGTGCCACCAGCAGCAGACAGGCTAGCAATCAGCCCCAGCATTTT	CATSSRQASNQPQHF
many	TRBJ1-2	TRBV4-1	-	TGCGCCAGCAGTCATAGAAAGGGAGCGCATGGCTACACCTTC	CASSHRKGAHGYTF
many	TRBJ2-5	TRBV5-1	TRBD1	TGTGCCAGCAGCTCCCTCACAGGGGGAGAGACCCAGTACTTC	CASSSLTGGETQYF
-	TRBJ2-5	TRBV18	TRBD1	TGTGCCAGCTCCCTCGGGACAGGGGTAGGAGAGACCCAGTACTTC	CASSLGTGVGETQYF
many	TRBJ1-2	TRBV7-2	-	TGTGCCAGCAGCTTAAGGGAGAACTATGGCTACACCTTC	CASSLRENYGYTF
-	TRBJ1-5	TRBV30	TRBD1	TGTGCCTGGGCTGAGACAGGGATCAATCAGCCCCAGCATTTT	CAWAETGINQPQHF
-	TRBJ1-6	TRBV11-2	-	TGTGCCAGCAGCCCCGGGAATACAGGGAGCTATAATTCACCCCTCCACTTT	CASSPGNTGSYNSPLHF
many	TRBJ1-5	TRBV20-1	-	TGCAGTGCTCGGATCCCAGGCAATCAGCCCCAGCATTTT	CSARIPGNQPQHF
-	TRBJ2-1	TRBV7-2	-	TGTGCCAGCAGCTTCGGCCATTACAATGAGCAGTTCTTC	CASSFGHYNEQFF
many	TRBJ2-5	TRBV20-1	TRBD2	TGCAGTGCTAGAGATCTCCTGACTAGCCGTCAAGAGACCCAGTACTTC	CSARDLLTSRQETQYF
few	TRBJ2-7	TRBV12-5	-	TGTGCTAGTGGTTTGCCCCCGGACGGAGGCTACGAGCAGTACTTC	CASGLPPDGGYEQYF
few	TRBJ2-1	TRBV29-1	TRBD2	TGCAGCGTTGTGGGGTTAGCGGGAGTTTATGAGCAGTTCTTC	CSVVGLAGVYEQFF
many	TRBJ2-5	TRBV12-3/TRBV12-4	TRBD1	TGTGCCAGCAGTTTAGTGACAGGGGGCGCGGGGACCCAGTACTTC	CASSLVTGGAGTQYF
many	TRBJ2-5	TRBV12-3/TRBV12-4	-	TGTGCCAGCAGTCTACCCATTCAAGAGACCCAGTACTTC	CASSLPIQETQYF
-	TRBJ2-7	TRBV4-1	-	TGCGCCAGCAGCCAGACTTCATTGGGATGGGACTCCTACGAGCAGTACTTC	CASSQTSLGWDSYEQYF
-	TRBJ2-7	TRBV7-2	TRBD2	TGTGCCAGCAGCTTGGGACTATCCATGTACGAGCAGTACTTC	CASSLGLSMYEQYF
few	TRBJ1-5	TRBV18	-	TGTGCCAGCTCACCAACTAATCAGCCCCAGCATTTT	CASSPTNQPQHF
-	TRBJ2-2	TRBV20-1	-	TGCAGTGCTAGGGAGGTCTCTGGAAACACCGGGGAGCTGTTTTTT	CSAREVSGNTGELFF
many	TRBJ2-7	TRBV5-1	-	TGCGCCAGCAGCTTGGTTGTCACCGGCTACGAGCAGTACTTC	CASSLVVTGYEQYF
-	TRBJ1-2	TRBV7-2	TRBD1	TGTGCCAGCAGCACCGGGACAGTCTTAGGCTACACCTTC	CASSTGTVLGYTF
many	TRBJ1-1	TRBV7-3	-	TGTGCCAGCAGCTCCAATGACGGAGCGAACACTGAAGCTTTCTTT	CASSSNDGANTEAFF
once	TRBJ2-5	TRBV20-1	-	TGCAGTGCCAGCTCCTGGGTGGTGGAGCAAGAGACCCAGTACTTC	CSASSWVVEQETQYF
many	TRBJ1-1	TRBV12-3/TRBV12-4	-	TGTGCCAGCAGTTTGTGGCCGAACACTGAAGCTTTCTTT	CASSLWPNTEAFF
-	TRBJ1-5	TRBV29-1	-	TGCAGCGTTGAGAGGCAGTCTGACGGGGAGCCCCAGCATTTT	CSVERQSDGEPQHF
medium-sized	TRBJ1-2	TRBV29-1	-	TGCAGCGCCCTCGGGGCTAACTATGGCTACACCTTC	CSALGANYGYTF